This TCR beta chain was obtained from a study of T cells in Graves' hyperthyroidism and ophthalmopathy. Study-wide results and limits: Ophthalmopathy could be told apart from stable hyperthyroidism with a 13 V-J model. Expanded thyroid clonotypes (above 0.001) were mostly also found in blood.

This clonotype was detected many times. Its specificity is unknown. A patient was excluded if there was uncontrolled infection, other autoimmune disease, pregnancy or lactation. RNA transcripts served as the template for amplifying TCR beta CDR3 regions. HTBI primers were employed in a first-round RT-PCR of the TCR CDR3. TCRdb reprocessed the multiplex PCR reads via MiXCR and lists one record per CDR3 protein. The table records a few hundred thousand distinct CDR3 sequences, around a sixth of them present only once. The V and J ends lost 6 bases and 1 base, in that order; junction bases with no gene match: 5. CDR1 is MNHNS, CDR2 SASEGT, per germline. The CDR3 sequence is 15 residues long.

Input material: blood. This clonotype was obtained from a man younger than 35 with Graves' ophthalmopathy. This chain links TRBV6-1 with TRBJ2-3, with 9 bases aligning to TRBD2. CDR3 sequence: CASRTIAGGTDTQYF. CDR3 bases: TGTGCCAGCAGGACCATAGCGGGGGGCACAGATACGCAGTATTTT.